The 17 T cell receptor beta chains below were found in one sample sequenced in a study of CD8 T cells in ankylosing spondylitis. TCRdb re-derived calls from the 5' RACE reads in MiXCR, one entry per CDR3 protein. The sample carries roughly 46,000 distinct CDR3 sequences, 4% recorded once. Sequenced input: blood, either unsorted or a sorted T cell fraction (not recorded which). The receptors originated from a female donor with ankylosing spondylitis or in good health (not recorded which).

This clonotype was found many times. The chain joins TRBV9 to TRBJ2-3; 10 bases align to TRBD2. Germline CDR1 and CDR2: SGDLS and YYNGEE. V dropped 4 bases and J dropped 4; count of bases not matched to a gene: 12. CDR3 length: 17 residues. The DNA of the CDR3 is TGTGCCAGCAGCCGACTGATGACTAGCGGGCACGCAGATACGCAGTATTTT. Translation: CASSRLMTSGHADTQYF.

This clonotype came up many times. V usage is TRBV9 and J usage is TRBJ2-1, with TRBD2 identical over 13 bases. J was trimmed by 7 bases and V by 3 bases; bases with no gene match: 7. Germline CDR1 is SGDLS and CDR2 is YYNGEE. The CDR3 is made up of 16 amino acids. The CDR3 protein is CASSATGTSGVNEQFF. CDR3 sequence (DNA): TGTGCCAGCAGCGCAACCGGGACTAGCGGGGTTAATGAGCAGTTCTTC.

This clonotype was found many times. V usage is TRBV9 and J usage is TRBJ2-5; 7 nucleotides align to TRBD2. The CDR3 has 15 residues. V shed 0 bases, J shed 1 base, and the junction held 3 bases outside the gene matches. Germline CDR1 is SGDLS and CDR2 is YYNGEE. CDR3 region: CASSVVGTIQETQYF. The CDR3 nucleotides read TGTGCCAGCAGCGTAGTCGGGACTATCCAAGAGACCCAGTACTTC.

Ten or more counts support this clonotype. This chain uses TRBV9 with TRBJ1-5; the D is unclear. Germline CDR1 is SGDLS and CDR2 is YYNGEE. The CDR3 sequence is 14 residues long. Trimming removed 0 bases at V and 0 bases at J, with 4 bases between. The CDR3 loop is CASSVDVSNQPQHF. Written as DNA, the CDR3 is TGTGCCAGCAGCGTAGATGTTAGCAATCAGCCCCAGCATTTT.

The J gene is TRBJ2-5, the V gene TRBV9; TRBD1 agrees at 7 bases. J gave up 5 bases and V 4 bases, and 11 bases lay outside the gene matches. Germline V gene data show CDR1 as SGDLS and CDR2 as YYNGEE. The length of the CDR3 is 15 residues. As DNA, the CDR3 is TGTGCCAGCAGCCCCGGGCCCATACAGGGGGAGACCCAGTACTTC. It is translated as CASSPGPIQGETQYF. Full variable domain (rest looked up from reference TRBV9 and TRBJ2-5): DSGVTQTPKHLITATGQRVTLRCSPRSGDLSVYWYQQSLDQGLQFLIQYYNGEERAKGNILERFSAQQFPDLHSELNLSSLELGDSALYFCASSPGPIQGETQYFGPGTRLLVL.

In its sample, this clonotype was seen many times. This chain links TRBV9 with TRBJ2-1; TRBD1 or TRBD2 may be the D gene (6 bases each). Trimming took 6 bases from V and 9 from J, leaving 19 bases between them. Germline lookup yields CDR1 SGDLS and CDR2 YYNGEE. This CDR3 is 14 amino acids long. CDR3 amino acids: CASNAPGVDSEQFF. CDR3 bases: TGTGCCAGCAACGCCCCGGGGGTGGACAGTGAGCAGTTCTTC.

The sample holds many counts of this clonotype. The CDR3 region has the DNA TGTGCCAGCAGCGTAGGGAGGGAGCCCCAAGAGACCCAGTACTTC. Protein product: CASSVGREPQETQYF. The rearrangement uses TRBV9 and TRBJ2-5; weak D call: TRBD2 (6 bases). The CDR3 length is 15 residues. V dropped 0 bases and J dropped 1 base, with 10 bases sitting between them. Germline V CDR1 and CDR2: SGDLS, YYNGEE.

This clonotype was seen at least ten times. The chain uses TRBV9 and TRBJ1-6; D is unclear. V lost 2 bases and J 6 bases, leaving 6 bases between the germline ends. The CDR3 spans 13 residues. Germline lookup yields CDR1 SGDLS and CDR2 YYNGEE. CDR3 region: CASSVTSNSPLHF. The DNA for the CDR3 is TGTGCCAGCAGCGTGACTAGTAATTCACCCCTCCACTTT.

This clonotype was counted many times. V usage is TRBV9 and J usage is TRBJ2-5, with 9 bases fitting TRBD1. V shed 3 bases and J 4 bases; nucleotides not matched to a gene: 10. The CDR3 runs 16 residues. Germline CDR1 reads SGDLS; CDR2 reads YYNGEE. CDR3 loop: CASSAVPGQGRETQYF. The CDR3 DNA is TGTGCCAGCAGCGCAGTTCCGGGACAGGGAAGAGAGACCCAGTACTTC.

This clonotype was seen ten or more times. In nucleotides, the CDR3 is TGTGCCAGCAGCGTACGCTTGGGACAGAAAAGACCAACCGGCACCGGGGAGCTGTTTTTT. Amino acids: CASSVRLGQKRPTGTGELFF. The chain employs TRBV9 and TRBJ2-2; TRBD1 agrees at 7 bases. Per germline, CDR1 SGDLS and CDR2 YYNGEE. Trimming cost V 1 base and J 4 bases; bases outside gene matches: 19. CDR3 length: 20 amino acids.

This clonotype was detected many times. The chain employs TRBV9 and TRBJ2-1, with 9 bases matching TRBD2. The CDR3 spans 17 residues. After removal of 0 bases from V and 6 bases from J, the junction contained 10 bases not matched to a gene. CDR1 is SGDLS and CDR2 is YYNGEE in the germline V gene. The CDR3: CASSVVPTAGGGNEQFF. Written as DNA, the CDR3 is TGTGCCAGCAGCGTAGTCCCCACAGCGGGGGGTGGCAATGAGCAGTTCTTC. Full variable domain (remainder filled in from reference TRBV9 and TRBJ2-1): DSGVTQTPKHLITATGQRVTLRCSPRSGDLSVYWYQQSLDQGLQFLIQYYNGEERAKGNILERFSAQQFPDLHSELNLSSLELGDSALYFCASSVVPTAGGGNEQFFGPGTRLTVL.

This clonotype was detected a few times. The chain has TRBV9 and TRBJ2-6, with unresolved D. The CDR3 loop spans 15 amino acids. V lost 4 bases and J lost 4, with 12 bases in between. Germline lookup yields CDR1 SGDLS and CDR2 YYNGEE. The CDR3 sequence: CASSPVLRGANVLTF. In nucleotides, the CDR3 is TGTGCCAGCAGCCCCGTCCTCCGCGGGGCCAACGTCCTGACTTTC.

This clonotype came up many times. The CDR3 reads CASSVSWGSGETQYF. The DNA of the CDR3 is TGTGCCAGCAGCGTGAGTTGGGGGTCAGGGGAGACCCAGTACTTC. The chain is built from TRBV9 and TRBJ2-5, with D perhaps given as TRBD1 or TRBD2 (5 bases each). Trimming took 2 bases from V and 5 from J, leaving 16 bases between them. CDR3 size: 15 residues. CDR1 is SGDLS and CDR2 is YYNGEE in the germline V gene.

This clonotype was observed many times. CDR3: CASSVGLSGGTDTQYF. The CDR3 nucleotides read TGTGCCAGCAGCGTAGGGTTAAGCGGGGGCACAGATACGCAGTATTTT. V and J are TRBV9 and TRBJ2-3; 7 bases are a match to TRBD2. The CDR3 spans 16 residues. V was clipped by 0 bases and J by 1 base; unmatched bases: 5. Germline CDR1 and CDR2: SGDLS and YYNGEE.

This clonotype was observed at least ten times. This chain connects TRBV9 to TRBJ2-7; 9 nucleotides agree with TRBD1. The junction had 3 bases not matched to a gene; V was cut back by 2 bases and J by 3 bases. The CDR3 totals 14 residues. Germline V gene sequence: CDR1 SGDLS, CDR2 YYNGEE. The chain's CDR3 is CASSVEGQGYEQYF. CDR3 in DNA: TGTGCCAGCAGCGTCGAGGGACAGGGCTACGAGCAGTACTTC.

This clonotype has a count of ten or more. This sequence joins TRBV9 and TRBJ1-1; no definite D call. Germline loops: CDR1 SGDLS, CDR2 YYNGEE. V gave up 1 base and J gave up 0 bases, with 7 bases separating them. The CDR3 contains 14 residues. The CDR3 is CASSVSRLNTEAFF. Written as DNA, the CDR3 is TGTGCCAGCAGCGTAAGCAGATTGAACACTGAAGCTTTCTTT.

There are many counts of this clonotype. The V and J genes are TRBV9 and TRBJ1-2; D is possibly TRBD1 (6 bases). Trimming took 4 bases from V and 0 from J, leaving 13 bases between them. Germline CDR1 SGDLS, CDR2 YYNGEE. The CDR3 is made up of 15 amino acids. Written as DNA, the CDR3 is TGTGCCAGCAGCTTGGGGGCAGAATCTAACTATGGCTACACCTTC. Protein sequence: CASSLGAESNYGYTF. The entire variable domain, with the rest obtained from reference TRBV9 and TRBJ1-2, is as follows: DSGVTQTPKHLITATGQRVTLRCSPRSGDLSVYWYQQSLDQGLQFLIQYYNGEERAKGNILERFSAQQFPDLHSELNLSSLELGDSALYFCASSLGAESNYGYTFGSGTRLTVV.